This T cell receptor (beta chain) was found in a study of cytomegalovirus exposure and HLA in healthy donors. Whole-study results and caveats: Reported findings show TCR beta sequences accurately forecast HLA-A and HLA-B alleles in most subjects. Associated with cytomegalovirus, according to the listing, were 150 to 200 TCR beta chains. Common viral pathogens (according to a later analysis) appeared linked to several of the most significant clusters.

Germline V CDR1 and CDR2: SGDLS, YYNGEE. The CDR3 sequence is 20 residues long. V lost 3 bases and J lost 2; bases outside the gene matches: 18. Vbeta (60) and Jbeta (13) primers were used in the PCR. The data were produced by immunoSEQ multiplex PCR, yet TCRdb's version contains in-frame clones alone and is incomplete. The sample yields approximately 100,000 clones, over 70% seen once. Only a few counts were recorded for this clone. As yet, its antigen is unknown. The sequencing input was PBMCs. The chain recombines TRBV9 with TRBJ2-1; 9 bases align to TRBD1. The source is a woman aged 40 to 50 in good health and CMV-seronegative. This chain's CDR3 is CASSESQGAGRLVPYNEQFF. The DNA of the CDR3 is TGTGCCAGCAGCGAATCACAGGGGGCGGGGAGGTTGGTACCCTACAATGAGCAGTTCTTC.